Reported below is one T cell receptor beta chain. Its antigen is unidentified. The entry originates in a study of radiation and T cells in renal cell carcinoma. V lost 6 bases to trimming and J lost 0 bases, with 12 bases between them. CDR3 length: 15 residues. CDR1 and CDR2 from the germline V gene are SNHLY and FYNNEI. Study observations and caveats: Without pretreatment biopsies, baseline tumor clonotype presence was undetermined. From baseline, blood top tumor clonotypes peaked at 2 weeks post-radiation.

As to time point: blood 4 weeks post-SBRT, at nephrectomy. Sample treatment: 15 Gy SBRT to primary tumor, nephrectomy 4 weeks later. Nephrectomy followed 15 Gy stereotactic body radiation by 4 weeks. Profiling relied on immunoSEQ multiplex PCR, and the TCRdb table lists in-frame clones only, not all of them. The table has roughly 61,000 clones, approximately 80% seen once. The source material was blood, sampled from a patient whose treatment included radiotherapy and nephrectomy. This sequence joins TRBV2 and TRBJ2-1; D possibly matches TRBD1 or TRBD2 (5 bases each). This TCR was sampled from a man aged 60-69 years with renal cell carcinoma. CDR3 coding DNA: TGTGCCAGCAGAGCAGGGACGAGCTCCTACAATGAGCAGTTCTTC. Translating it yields CASRAGTSSYNEQFF. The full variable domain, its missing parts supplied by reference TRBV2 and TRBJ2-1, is EPEVTQTPSHQVTQMGQEVILRCVPISNHLYFYWYRQILGQKVEFLVSFYNNEISEKSEIFDDQFSVERPDGSNFTLKIRSTKLEDSAMYFCASRAGTSSYNEQFFGPGTRLTVL.